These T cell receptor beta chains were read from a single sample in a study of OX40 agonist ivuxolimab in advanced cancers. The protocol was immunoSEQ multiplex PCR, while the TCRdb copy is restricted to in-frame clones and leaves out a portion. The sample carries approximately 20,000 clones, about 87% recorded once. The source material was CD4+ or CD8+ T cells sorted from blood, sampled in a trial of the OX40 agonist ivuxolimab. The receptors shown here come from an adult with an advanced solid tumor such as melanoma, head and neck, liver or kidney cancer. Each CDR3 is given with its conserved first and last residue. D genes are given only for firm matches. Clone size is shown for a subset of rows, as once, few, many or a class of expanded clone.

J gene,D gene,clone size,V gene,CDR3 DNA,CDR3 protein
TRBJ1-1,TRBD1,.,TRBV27,TGTGCCTCAAAAAACAGGGGCATATGGAACACTGAAGCTTTCTTT,CASKNRGIWNTEAFF
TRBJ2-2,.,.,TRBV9,TGTGCCAGCAGCGAGGGGACTCAGATTTTCCGGGAGCTGTTTTTT,CASSEGTQIFRELFF
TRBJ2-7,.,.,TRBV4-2,TGTGCCAGCAGCCAAGAGGGTCAGACTCGCGAGCAGTACTTC,CASSQEGQTREQYF
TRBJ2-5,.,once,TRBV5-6,TGTGCCAGCAGCTTCCTCCAAGAGACCCAGTACTTC,CASSFLQETQYF
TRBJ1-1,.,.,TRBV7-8,TGTGCCAGCAGCGAACTGGGGGATCGAACTGGCACTGAAGCTTTCTTT,CASSELGDRTGTEAFF
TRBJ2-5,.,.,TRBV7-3,TGTGCCAGCAGCCATAGTGGGGGGCCGGTGGAGACCCAGTACTTC,CASSHSGGPVETQYF
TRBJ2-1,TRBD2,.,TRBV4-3,TGCGCCAGCAGCCAAGATAGAGCGGGGGGCTCCAATGAGCAGTTCTTC,CASSQDRAGGSNEQFF
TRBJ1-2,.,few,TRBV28,TGTGCCAGCAGTCCACAGGGCATTGTGTACTATGGCTACACCTTC,CASSPQGIVYYGYTF
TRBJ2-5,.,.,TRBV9,TGTGCCAGCAGCCCCCCTCCCGGTTGGTTTCAAGAGACCCAGTACTTC,CASSPPPGWFQETQYF
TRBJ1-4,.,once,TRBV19,TGTGCCAGTAGTCCGGACGGGGAGGGGGAAAAACTGTTTTTT,CASSPDGEGEKLFF
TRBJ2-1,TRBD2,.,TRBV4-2,TGTGCCAGCAGCCAAGTGGCGGGGGGGCTTCATGAGCAGTTCTTC,CASSQVAGGLHEQFF
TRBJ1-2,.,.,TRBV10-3,TGTGCCATCAGTGAGGGGGTTCAGAACTATGGCTACACCTTC,CAISEGVQNYGYTF
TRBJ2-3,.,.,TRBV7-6,TGTGCCAGCAGCTTGGGGGGCGCAGATACGCAGTATTTT,CASSLGGADTQYF
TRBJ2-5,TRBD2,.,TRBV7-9,TGTGCCAGCAGCTTAGGGTCGGTCCTAGCGGGAGGAGAGACCCAGTACTTC,CASSLGSVLAGGETQYF
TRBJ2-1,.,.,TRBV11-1,TGTGCCAGCAGCCCCGGGGGATGGGGGCTCATGTATGAGCAGTTCTTC,CASSPGGWGLMYEQFF
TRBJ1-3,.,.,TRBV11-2,TGTGCCAGCAGCTTCAGCAGGGGCTACACCATATATTTT,CASSFSRGYTIYF
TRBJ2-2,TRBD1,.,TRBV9,TGTGCCAGCAGCGACGGACAGGGGGCTTGGGCCGGGGAGCTGTTTTTT,CASSDGQGAWAGELFF
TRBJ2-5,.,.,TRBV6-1,TGTGCCAGCAGTGTAGGTGACAGCCTTTACCAAGAGACCCAGTACTTC,CASSVGDSLYQETQYF
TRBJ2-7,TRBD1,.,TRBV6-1,TGTGCCAGCAGTGAATTAACAGGGGCCCGGGGATACGAGCAGTACTTC,CASSELTGARGYEQYF
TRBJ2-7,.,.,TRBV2,TGTGCCAGCAGTGAGTACCAGGGGTCCTACGAGCAGTACTTC,CASSEYQGSYEQYF
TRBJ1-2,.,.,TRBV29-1,TGCAGCGTTGAGGGACAAACGGATCGAGACTATGGCTACACCTTC,CSVEGQTDRDYGYTF
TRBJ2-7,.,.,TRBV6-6,TGTGCCAGCAGTTACCGCCCCGAGGGCTACGAGCAGTACTTC,CASSYRPEGYEQYF
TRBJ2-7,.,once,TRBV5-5,TGTGCCAGCAGCTTGGTGTTTGGCCCTGAGCAGTACTTC,CASSLVFGPEQYF
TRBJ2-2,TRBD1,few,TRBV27,TGTGCCAGCAGTCCTCCGGACAGGGGGCCGAACGGGGAGCTGTTTTTT,CASSPPDRGPNGELFF
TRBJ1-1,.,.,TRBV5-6,TGTGCCAGCAGCCCAATCCTCGGGGAGTGGGGAGTGAACACTGAAGCTTTCTTT,CASSPILGEWGVNTEAFF
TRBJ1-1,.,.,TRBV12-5,TGTGCTAGTGGTCTGGGGGCAAACACTGAAGCTTTCTTT,CASGLGANTEAFF
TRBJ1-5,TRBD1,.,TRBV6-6,TGTGCCAGCAGACTACAGGGGGTAATGGAGCCCCAGCATTTT,CASRLQGVMEPQHF
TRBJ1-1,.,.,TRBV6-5,TGTGCCAGCAGTTACTCGAGAGGGTTGGACACTGAAGCTTTCTTT,CASSYSRGLDTEAFF
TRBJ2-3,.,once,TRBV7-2,TGTGCCAGCAGCTCCCTAGGGAGTACAGATACGCAGTATTTT,CASSSLGSTDTQYF
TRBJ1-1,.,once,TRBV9,TGTGCCGGCAGCCTCTACGGGGCAGGACTGACTGAAGCTTTCTTT,CAGSLYGAGLTEAFF
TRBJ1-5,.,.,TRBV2,TGTGCCAGCAGTGAGGGCATTGCCAAGACTCAGCCCCAGCATTTT,CASSEGIAKTQPQHF
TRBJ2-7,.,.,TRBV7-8,TGTGCCAGCAGCCTGAACCAGGGGCGCGAGCAGTACTTC,CASSLNQGREQYF
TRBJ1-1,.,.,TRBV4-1,TGCGCCAGCAGCCTCGGCGACACGAACACTGAAGCTTTCTTT,CASSLGDTNTEAFF
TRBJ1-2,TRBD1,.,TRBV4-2,TGTGCCAGCAGCCAAGGGACAGGGGAACACTATGGCTACACCTTC,CASSQGTGEHYGYTF
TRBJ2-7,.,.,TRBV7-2,TGTGCCAGCAGCCCAGATGGGTGGGGGGCATCCTACGAGCAGTACTTC,CASSPDGWGASYEQYF
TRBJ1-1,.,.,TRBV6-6,TGTGCCAGCGCCCGGGGGACCGAAGCTTTCTTT,CASARGTEAFF
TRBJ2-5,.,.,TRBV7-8,TGTGCCAGCACCCCGTGGCAGAAAGAGACCCAGTACTTC,CASTPWQKETQYF